Listed below are T cell receptor beta chains from one sample, sequenced in a study of blood T cell repertoires in COVID-19. Repertoires were generated with immunoSEQ multiplex PCR, while TCRdb's copy carries only in-frame clones and drops some. The top ten clones hold 2.2% of a sample with hundreds of thousands of clones, 80% to 90% of them seen once. The sequencing input was PBMCs or T cells enriched from blood (not recorded which). These receptors came from a man between 25 and 39 years old who had recovered from COVID-19. The conserved cysteine and the conserved F or W are not part of the CDR3 here.

j_gene,v_gene,len,CDR3aa
TRBJ1-2,TRBV5-1,14,ASSLRGQGSLNGYT
TRBJ1-1,TRBV7-6,11,ASSRGGNTEAF
TRBJ1-2,TRBV27,12,ASGPQGQGYGYT
TRBJ1-1,TRBV19,13,ASSRDRAGGTEAF
TRBJ2-1,TRBV7-9,14,ASSFPSFDRDNEQF
TRBJ1-6,TRBV3-1/TRBV3-2,12,ASSPRVISSPLH
TRBJ1-1,TRBV5-1,12,ASSLVAGDTEAF
TRBJ1-1,TRBV11-3,11,ASSTGSLTEAF
TRBJ1-2,TRBV5-1,16,ASSLDSPGRGIGYGYT
TRBJ2-1,TRBV6-1,13,ASSEVSGDYNEQF
TRBJ2-7,TRBV5-1,14,ASSLGPDRGIYEQY
TRBJ1-1,TRBV2,11,ASSGETNTEAF
TRBJ2-5,TRBV19,13,ASSIAGIARETQY
TRBJ1-1,TRBV14,13,ASSLTRAANTEAF
TRBJ1-4,TRBV19,14,ASSIVRTGGNEKLF
TRBJ2-1,TRBV6-4,18,ASIPGTSGGAPRGYNEQF
TRBJ2-4,TRBV3-1/TRBV3-2,14,ASSHIPGQGQNIQY
TRBJ1-1,TRBV3-1/TRBV3-2,13,ASSPPGQGNTEAF
TRBJ1-3,TRBV30,14,AWSGQGASSGNTIY
TRBJ1-1,TRBV11-2,14,ASSSRPGTENTEAF
TRBJ2-2,TRBV11-2,13,ASSFGRAFTGELF
TRBJ1-1,TRBV3-1/TRBV3-2,11,ASSLGTGYEAF
TRBJ2-3,TRBV2,14,ASSAKPGQGTDTQY
TRBJ2-7,TRBV5-1,12,ASSLGTAAREQY
TRBJ2-1,TRBV7-2,13,ASSSPGQGALKQF
TRBJ2-7,TRBV11-2,13,ASSFTGTGPYEQY
TRBJ2-5,TRBV15,12,ATSLRQGLETQY
TRBJ1-6,TRBV30,12,AWSETGSNSPLH
TRBJ1-5,TRBV27,15,ASRRLQGAVSNQPQH
TRBJ1-2,TRBV5-1,14,ASSLSIGQGTYGYT
TRBJ1-3,TRBV29-1,12,SVGQLTSGNTIY
TRBJ2-2,TRBV11-3,13,ASSIGQGSTGELF
TRBJ2-5,TRBV30,13,AWSRLAQTGETQY
TRBJ1-2,TRBV12-3/TRBV12-4,11,ASSSDSRYGYT
TRBJ2-7,TRBV7-8,14,ASSLKGQAPRYEQY
TRBJ2-1,TRBV6-4,13,ASSDEAGGPNEQF
TRBJ1-1,TRBV9,13,ASSVAPGLDTEAF
TRBJ1-1,TRBV15,13,ATSRAQGMNTEAF
TRBJ1-4,TRBV6-5,13,ASSDSQGQSEKLF
TRBJ2-2,TRBV24-1,13,ATSDPTANTGELF
TRBJ2-3,TRBV10-1,13,ASSTPGTGADTQY
TRBJ2-2,TRBV7-2,11,ASSPREGGELF
TRBJ2-1,TRBV24-1,11,ATSDGASFEQF
TRBJ2-5,TRBV13,13,ASSLRGGTKETQY
TRBJ1-1,TRBV6-5,10,ASSREVGQAF
TRBJ1-5,TRBV6-5,12,ASSYGQLNQPQH
TRBJ2-5,TRBV29-1,8,SVERETQY
TRBJ2-3,TRBV2,12,ASNEQGATDTQY